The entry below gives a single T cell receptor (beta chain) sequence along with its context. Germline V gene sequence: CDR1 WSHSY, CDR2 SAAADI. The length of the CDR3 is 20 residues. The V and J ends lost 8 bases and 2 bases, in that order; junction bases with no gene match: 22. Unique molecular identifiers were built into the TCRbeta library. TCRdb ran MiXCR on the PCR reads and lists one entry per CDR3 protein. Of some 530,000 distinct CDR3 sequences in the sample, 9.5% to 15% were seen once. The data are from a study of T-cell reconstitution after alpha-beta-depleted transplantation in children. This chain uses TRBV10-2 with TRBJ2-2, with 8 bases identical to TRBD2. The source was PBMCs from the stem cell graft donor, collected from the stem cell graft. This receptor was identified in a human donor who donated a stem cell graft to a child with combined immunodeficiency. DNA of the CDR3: TGCGCCAGCGAGTCCCGCCAGATTCTCGGGACTAGTCGCAACACCGGGGAGCTGTTTTTT. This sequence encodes CASESRQILGTSRNTGELFF.